This record concerns one T cell receptor (beta chain) sequence. This sample was taken from a study of blood T cell repertoires in COVID-19. Authors' data handling: Amplification with reference gene primers provided the estimates of nucleated cell counts. Clones were sequenced by immunoSEQ multiplex PCR, and TCRdb holds only the in-frame ones, with some missing. Clone size and V and J calls were adopted from that table, with D and trimming inferred from the DNA. The repertoire includes 200,000 or so clones, around nine tenths of them detected once, and 3% sits in the top ten. CDR3 length: 16 amino acids. CDR1 and CDR2 (germline): SGHDN, FVKESK. V gave up 4 bases and J gave up 6 bases; unmatched junction bases: 9.

The clonotype comes from a man aged 55 to 70 with acute or convalescent COVID-19. This chain connects TRBV14 to TRBJ2-1; TRBD2 agrees at 10 bases. Sequencing used peripheral blood. The CDR3 DNA is TGTGCCAGCAGCCCTTTAGCGGGGGGCCATCGCAATGAGCAGTTCTTC. It yields the protein CASSPLAGGHRNEQFF.